This TCR beta chain emerged from a study of blood T cell repertoires in COVID-19. Looking at the study overall: Spain, Italy and the United States supplied samples that represented acute and convalescent COVID-19.

The CDR3 runs 15 residues. The V gene's germline CDR1 is SNHLY and CDR2 FYNNEI. V gave up 2 bases and J gave up 3 bases, with 14 bases separating them. Here immunoSEQ multiplex PCR was the method, and the copy in TCRdb shows in-frame clones only, minus some. The sample has more than 250,000 clones; 75% to 90% are singletons. This chain joins TRBV2 and TRBJ2-7, with D possibly matching TRBD1 (5 bases). The TCR originated in a man aged 25-45 years who had recovered from COVID-19. The specimen sequenced was PBMCs or T cells enriched from blood (not recorded which). CDR3 protein: CASSERGGVVYEQYF. DNA for the CDR3: TGTGCCAGCAGTGAAAGGGGTGGGGTGGTCTACGAGCAGTACTTC.